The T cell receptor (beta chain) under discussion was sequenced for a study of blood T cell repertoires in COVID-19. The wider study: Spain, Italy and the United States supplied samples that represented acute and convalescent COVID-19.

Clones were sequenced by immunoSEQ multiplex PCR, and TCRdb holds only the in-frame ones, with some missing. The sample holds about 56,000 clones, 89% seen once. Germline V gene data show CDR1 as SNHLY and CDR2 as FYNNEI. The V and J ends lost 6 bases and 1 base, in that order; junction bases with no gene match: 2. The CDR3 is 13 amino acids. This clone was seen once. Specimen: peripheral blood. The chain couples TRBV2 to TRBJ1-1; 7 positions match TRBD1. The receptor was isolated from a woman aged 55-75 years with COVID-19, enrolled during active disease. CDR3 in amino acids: CASRRTGNTEAFF. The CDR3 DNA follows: TGTGCCAGCAGAAGGACAGGGAACACTGAAGCTTTCTTT.